This T cell receptor beta chain was retrieved from a study of blood T cell repertoires in COVID-19. Study-wide context: The study drew acute and convalescent COVID-19 samples from the United States, Italy and Spain. Nucleic acid was either cDNA or gDNA, and it came from T cells, B-cell-depleted T cells, or PBMCs.

In the original processing: Researchers report that nucleated cell counts were estimated from reference gene primer amplification. Sequencing used immunoSEQ multiplex PCR; TCRdb keeps in-frame clones, though not all of them. Clone size and the V and J calls come from that table; the DNA yielded D and trimming. This sample carries 90,000 to 120,000 clones, about nine tenths of them seen once, and the ten largest clones take more than 5%. The receptor was derived from a man between 65 and 85 years old with acute or convalescent COVID-19. The sample was peripheral blood.

The CDR3 DNA follows: TGTGCCAGCAACCCAACAGGGGATGGCTACACCTTC. Its protein is CASNPTGDGYTF. The J gene is TRBJ1-2, the V gene TRBV6-6; 7 bases align to TRBD1. The J segment lost 6 bases and the V segment lost 7 bases, leaving 5 bases of the junction unmatched. The CDR3 spans 12 residues. The germline CDR1 and CDR2 sequences are MNHNY and SVGAGI (reference sequence).